These 12 T cell receptor beta chains share one sample of origin, sequenced in a study of blood T cell repertoires in COVID-19. Profiling relied on immunoSEQ multiplex PCR, and the TCRdb table lists in-frame clones only, not all of them. The data show over 200,000 clones, with approximately 86% seen just once and around 1.3% held by the top ten. The specimen sequenced was peripheral blood. These receptor sequences come from a young woman with COVID-19, enrolled during active disease.

The chain combines TRBV28 with TRBJ1-2, with unresolved D. This CDR3 region has 14 residues. Germline V CDR1 and CDR2: MDHEN, SYDVKM. V lost 5 bases, J lost 8 bases, and 18 bases lay in between. CDR3 amino acids: CASSPGSMSQGYTF. The CDR3 coding sequence is TGTGCCAGCAGTCCGGGGAGTATGAGCCAAGGCTACACCTTC.

The rearrangement joins TRBV3-1 (or the pseudogene TRBV3-2) to TRBJ2-3, with D perhaps TRBD2 (6 bases). From germline, CDR1 is LGHDT and CDR2 YNNKEL (reference sequence). Trimming took 4 bases from V and 2 from J, leaving 16 bases between them. The CDR3 runs 16 residues. CDR3 in DNA: TGTGCCAGCAGCCCCGGGACTTCTTTATTCACAGATACGCAGTATTTT. Amino acid sequence: CASSPGTSLFTDTQYF.

This clone was observed a few times. The chain has TRBV29-1 and TRBJ2-1; 8 bases are shared with TRBD1. The germline V gene has CDR1 SQVTM and CDR2 ANQGSEA. V shed 6 bases and J 1 base; nucleotides not matched to a gene: 11. This CDR3 is built from 16 residues. The CDR3 sequence is CSVRFFGQGSYNEQFF. CDR3 nucleotide sequence: TGCAGCGTCCGCTTCTTTGGACAGGGTTCCTACAATGAGCAGTTCTTC.

This clone was seen once. V gene TRBV14 combines with J gene TRBJ1-2; TRBD1 is a possible D gene (5 bases). The CDR3 spans 15 residues. With 4 bases removed from V and 8 bases from J, the gap between germline ends came to 20 bases. Germline V gene data show CDR1 as SGHDN and CDR2 as FVKESK. DNA of the CDR3: TGTGCCAGCAGCCCCCTTCCTGACAGCGCCTGGGGCTACACCTTC. It is translated as CASSPLPDSAWGYTF.

To note about this clone: This sample includes further DNA sequences coding for the same CDR3. V is TRBV7-9 and J is TRBJ2-1, with 11 bases that match TRBD1. Germline V gene data show CDR1 as SEHNR and CDR2 as FQNEAQ (reference sequence). Trimming cost V 5 bases and J 6 bases; bases outside gene matches: 6. This CDR3 has 15 amino acids. CDR3 bases: TGTGCCAGCAGCCTCCCCGGGACAGGGGGCAATGAGCAGTTCTTC. Translated, it gives CASSLPGTGGNEQFF.

This sequence joins TRBV4-3 and TRBJ2-5, with D possibly TRBD2 on 5 matching bases. V shed 2 bases and J shed 5 bases, with 36 bases lying between them. The length of the CDR3 is 22 residues. CDR1 and CDR2 (germline): LGHNA, YSLEER. DNA of the CDR3: TGCGCCAGCAGCCAATACCCGAATACTATGAATGTTGAGGGAGTTCCGGATGAGACCCAGTACTTC. Amino acid sequence: CASSQYPNTMNVEGVPDETQYF.

The V call is TRBV9, the J call TRBJ1-1, with TRBD1 matching 10 bases. The CDR3 is 14 amino acids. V lost 3 bases to trimming and J lost 4 bases; unmatched junction nucleotides: 3. CDR1 is SGDLS, CDR2 YYNGEE, per germline. CDR3 region: CASSAGQGGTEAFF. Here the CDR3 DNA reads TGTGCCAGCAGCGCCGGACAGGGGGGCACTGAAGCTTTCTTT.

V gene TRBV7-3 combines with J gene TRBJ1-1, with D hard to call. This CDR3 contains 13 residues. Germline V gene data show CDR1 as SGHTA and CDR2 as FQGTGA. V shed 2 bases and J shed 2 bases, with 6 bases lying between them. The CDR3 loop is CASSLRDNTEAFF. CDR3 bases: TGTGCCAGCAGCTTACGGGATAACACTGAAGCTTTCTTT.

This chain joins TRBV5-6 and TRBJ1-4, with D perhaps matching TRBD1 (5 bases). Germline V gives CDR1 SGHDT, CDR2 YYEEEE. Trimming took 3 bases from V and 1 from J, leaving 16 bases between them. The CDR3 has 17 amino acids. The chain's CDR3 is CASSSGLFGETNEKLFF. The CDR3 DNA follows: TGTGCCAGCAGCTCGGGACTTTTCGGGGAAACTAATGAAAAACTGTTTTTT. Based on the CDR3 plus reference TRBV5-6 and TRBJ1-4, the full variable domain is DAGVTQSPTHLIKTRGQQVTLRCSPKSGHDTVSWYQQALGQGPQFIFQYYEEEERQRGNFPDRFSGHQFPNYSSELNVNALLLGDSALYLCASSSGLFGETNEKLFFGSGTQLSVL.

V is TRBV5-6 and J is TRBJ2-1; TRBD2 matches 11 bases. Germline V gene data show CDR1 as SGHDT and CDR2 as YYEEEE. This CDR3 contains 15 residues. V lost 4 bases, J lost 3 bases, and 3 bases stayed unmatched. The CDR3 is CASSRLAGYYNEQFF. CDR3 in DNA: TGTGCCAGCAGCCGACTAGCGGGGTACTACAATGAGCAGTTCTTC.

The gene calls are TRBV19 and TRBJ2-1, with D uncertain. Germline loops: CDR1 LNHDA, CDR2 SQIVND (reference sequence). Trimming cost V 1 base and J 8 bases, with 12 bases left between them. CDR3 length: 14 residues. CDR3 DNA sequence: TGTGCCAGTAGTATAGGGCCCTTGACATATGAGCAGTTCTTC. It translates to CASSIGPLTYEQFF.

The J gene is TRBJ1-2, the V gene TRBV6-1; D is unresolved. The CDR3 runs 17 residues. Looked up from germline, CDR1 is MNHNS and CDR2 is SASEGT. V dropped 0 bases and J dropped 4 bases, with 18 bases sitting between them. The CDR3 here is CASSEARDTRVGYGYTF. CDR3 sequence (DNA): TGTGCCAGCAGTGAAGCGCGCGACACCCGCGTGGGCTATGGCTACACCTTC.